This TCR beta chain was obtained from a study of PD-1 blockade in classical Hodgkin lymphoma. General study findings and limits: Newly diagnosed patients and complete responders had comparable diversity at baseline. Initiation of nivolumab under 1 year after ASCT led to exclusion of patients. Diminished baseline TCR diversity has been reported in newly diagnosed patients relative to healthy donors.

The table came from immunoSEQ multiplex PCR; TCRdb's copy has only in-frame clones and leaves some out. Here the sample spans about 99,000 clones, roughly 76% being singletons. From germline, CDR1 is SGHTA and CDR2 FQGNSA. Trimming left V 1 base short and J 4 bases short, with 9 bases between. The CDR3 contains 14 residues. Exposure to brentuximab vedotin varied, and each patient had relapsed following autologous stem cell transplantation. Regarding this clone: The antigen remains unidentified.

The clonotype was recovered from a human donor with classical Hodgkin lymphoma. The sequenced sample was peripheral blood mononuclear cells (PBMCs), obtained before the second cycle of nivolumab. This sequence joins TRBV7-2 and TRBJ2-3; D is undetermined. CDR3 sequence (DNA): TGTGCCAGCAGCTTAGTAGTTTCGTCAGATACGCAGTATTTT. Translated: CASSLVVSSDTQYF.